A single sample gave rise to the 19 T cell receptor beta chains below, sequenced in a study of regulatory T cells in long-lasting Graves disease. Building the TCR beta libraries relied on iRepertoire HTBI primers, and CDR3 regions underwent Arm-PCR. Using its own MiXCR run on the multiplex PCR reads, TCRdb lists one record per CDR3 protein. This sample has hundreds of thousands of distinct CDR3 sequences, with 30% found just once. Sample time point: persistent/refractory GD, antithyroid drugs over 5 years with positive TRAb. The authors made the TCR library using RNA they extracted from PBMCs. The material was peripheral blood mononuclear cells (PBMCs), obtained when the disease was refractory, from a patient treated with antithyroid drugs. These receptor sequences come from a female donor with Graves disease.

The CDR3, as DNA: TGTGCCAGCAGCCCTGGGACAGCTCGGGGCTATGGCTACACCTTC. Protein sequence: CASSPGTARGYGYTF. The rearrangement uses TRBV6-1 and TRBJ1-2, with 7 bases fitting TRBD1. J gave up 4 bases and V 6 bases, and 11 bases lay outside the gene matches. Germline CDR1 reads MNHNS; CDR2 reads SASEGT. This CDR3 is built from 15 residues.

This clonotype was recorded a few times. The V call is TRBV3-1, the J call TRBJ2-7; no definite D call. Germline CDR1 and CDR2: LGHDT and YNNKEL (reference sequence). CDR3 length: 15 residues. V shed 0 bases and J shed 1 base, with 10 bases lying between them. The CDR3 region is CASSQDRGVSYEQYF. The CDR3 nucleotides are TGTGCCAGCAGCCAAGATCGCGGCGTATCCTACGAGCAGTACTTC.

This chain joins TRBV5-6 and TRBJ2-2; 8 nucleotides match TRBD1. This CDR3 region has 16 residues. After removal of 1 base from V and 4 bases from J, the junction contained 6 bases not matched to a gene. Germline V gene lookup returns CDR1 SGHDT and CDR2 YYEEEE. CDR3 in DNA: TGTGCCAGCAGCTTGTACAGGGGGGTTGCCACCGGGGAGCTGTTTTTT. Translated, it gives CASSLYRGVATGELFF.

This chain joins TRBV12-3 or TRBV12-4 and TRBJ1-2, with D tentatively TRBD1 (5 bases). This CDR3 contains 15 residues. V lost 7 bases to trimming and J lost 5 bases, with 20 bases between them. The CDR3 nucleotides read TGTGCCAGCACTTCGCTCGGGGGGGGGTTTTATGGCTACACCTTC. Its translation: CASTSLGGGFYGYTF.

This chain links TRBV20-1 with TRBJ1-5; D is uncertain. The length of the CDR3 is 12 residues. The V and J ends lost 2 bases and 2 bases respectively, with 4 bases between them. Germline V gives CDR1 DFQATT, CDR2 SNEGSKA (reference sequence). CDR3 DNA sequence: TGCAGTGCTAGAAGAGGCAATCAGCCCCAGCATTTT. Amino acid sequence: CSARRGNQPQHF.

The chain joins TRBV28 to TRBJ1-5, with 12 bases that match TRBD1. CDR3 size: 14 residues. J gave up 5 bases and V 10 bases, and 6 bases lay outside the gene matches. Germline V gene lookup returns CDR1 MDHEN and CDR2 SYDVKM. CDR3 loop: CATRDRGRDQPQHF. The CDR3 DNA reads TGTGCCACGAGGGACAGGGGGCGTGATCAGCCCCAGCATTTT. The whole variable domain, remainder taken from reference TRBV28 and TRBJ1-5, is DVKVTQSSRYLVKRTGEKVFLECVQDMDHENMFWYRQDPGLGLRLIYFSYDVKMKEKGDIPEGYSVSREKKERFSLILESASTNQTSMYLCATRDRGRDQPQHFGDGTRLSIL.

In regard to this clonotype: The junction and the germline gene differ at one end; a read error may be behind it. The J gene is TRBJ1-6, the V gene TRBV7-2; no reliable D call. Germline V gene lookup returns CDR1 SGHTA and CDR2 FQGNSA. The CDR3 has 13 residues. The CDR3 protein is CASSQDPDSPLHF. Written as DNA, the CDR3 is TGCGCCAGCAGCCAAGATCCCGATTCACCCCTCCACTTT.

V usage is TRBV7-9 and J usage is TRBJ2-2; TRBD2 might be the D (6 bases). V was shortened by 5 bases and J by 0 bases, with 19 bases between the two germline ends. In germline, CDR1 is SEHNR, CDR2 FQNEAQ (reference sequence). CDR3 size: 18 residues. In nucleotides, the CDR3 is TGTGCCAGCAGCCAGCTTTGGCCGGGAGCGACGAACACCGGGGAGCTGTTTTTT. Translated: CASSQLWPGATNTGELFF.

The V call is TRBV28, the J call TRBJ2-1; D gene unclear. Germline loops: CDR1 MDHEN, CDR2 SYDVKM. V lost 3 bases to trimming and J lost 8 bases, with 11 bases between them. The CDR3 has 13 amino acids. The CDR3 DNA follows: TGTGCCAGCAGTTTCTCCCCCCTCGATGAGCAGTTCTTC. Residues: CASSFSPLDEQFF.

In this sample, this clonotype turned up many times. The CDR3 DNA reads TGTGCCAGCAGTGAACCCGGGACAGGGAGGAATTCACCCCTCCACTTT. This translates into CASSEPGTGRNSPLHF. The chain has TRBV6-1 and TRBJ1-6; 9 bases fit TRBD1. After removal of 2 bases from V and 7 bases from J, the junction contained 6 bases not matched to a gene. The CDR3 covers 16 residues. In germline, CDR1 is MNHNS, CDR2 SASEGT.

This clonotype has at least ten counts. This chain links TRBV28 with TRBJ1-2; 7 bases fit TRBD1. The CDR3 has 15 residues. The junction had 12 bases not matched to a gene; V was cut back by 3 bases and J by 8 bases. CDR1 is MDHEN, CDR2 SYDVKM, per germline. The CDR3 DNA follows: TGTGCCAGCAGTTTCACAGGGGTTGTTGTTGACGGCTACACCTTC. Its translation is CASSFTGVVVDGYTF.

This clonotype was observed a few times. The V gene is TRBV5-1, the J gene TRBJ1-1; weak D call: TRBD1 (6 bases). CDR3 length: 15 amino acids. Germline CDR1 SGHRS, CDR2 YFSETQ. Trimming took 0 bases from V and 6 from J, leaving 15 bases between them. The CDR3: CASSLEGGRSAEAFF. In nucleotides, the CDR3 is TGCGCCAGCAGCTTGGAAGGGGGGCGCTCGGCTGAAGCTTTCTTT.

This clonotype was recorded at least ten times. The CDR3 sequence is CASSPGPYEQYF. The CDR3 DNA reads TGTGCCAGCAGCCCTGGGCCCTACGAGCAGTACTTC. The chain couples TRBV7-9 to TRBJ2-7, with D unclear. Germline V gives CDR1 SEHNR, CDR2 FQNEAQ (reference sequence). CDR3 length: 12 residues. Trimming shortened V by 5 bases and J by 2 bases, and 7 bases separated the two germline ends.

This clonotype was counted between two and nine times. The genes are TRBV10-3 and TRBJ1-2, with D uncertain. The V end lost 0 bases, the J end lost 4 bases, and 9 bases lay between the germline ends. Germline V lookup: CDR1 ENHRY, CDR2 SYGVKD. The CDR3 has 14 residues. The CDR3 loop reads CAISESTSSYGYTF. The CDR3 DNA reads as TGTGCCATCAGTGAGTCGACCAGTTCCTATGGCTACACCTTC.

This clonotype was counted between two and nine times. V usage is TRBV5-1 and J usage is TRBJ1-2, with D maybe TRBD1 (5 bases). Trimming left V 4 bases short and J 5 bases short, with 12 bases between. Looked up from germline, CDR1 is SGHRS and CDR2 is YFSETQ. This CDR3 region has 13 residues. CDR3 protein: CASSGQGDYGYTF. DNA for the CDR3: TGCGCCAGCAGCGGGCAGGGTGATTATGGCTACACCTTC.

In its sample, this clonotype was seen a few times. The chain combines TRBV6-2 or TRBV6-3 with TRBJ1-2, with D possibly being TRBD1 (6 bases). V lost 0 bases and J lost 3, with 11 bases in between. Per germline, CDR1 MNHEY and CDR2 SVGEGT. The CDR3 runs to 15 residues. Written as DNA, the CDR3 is TGTGCCAGCAGTTACTCACCCTCAGGGGACTATGGCTACACCTTC. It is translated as CASSYSPSGDYGYTF.

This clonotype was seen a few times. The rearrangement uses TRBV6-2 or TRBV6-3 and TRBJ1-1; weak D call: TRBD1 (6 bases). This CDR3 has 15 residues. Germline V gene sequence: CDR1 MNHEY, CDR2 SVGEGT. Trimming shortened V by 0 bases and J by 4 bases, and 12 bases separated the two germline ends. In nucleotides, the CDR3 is TGTGCCAGCAGTTACTCGACCGGGGGCGTCACTGAAGCTTTCTTT. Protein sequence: CASSYSTGGVTEAFF.

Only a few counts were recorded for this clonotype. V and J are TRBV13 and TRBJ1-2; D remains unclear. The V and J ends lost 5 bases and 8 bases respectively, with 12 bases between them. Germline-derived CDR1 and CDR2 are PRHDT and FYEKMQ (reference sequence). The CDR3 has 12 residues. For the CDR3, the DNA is TGTGCCAGCAGCACAGAGGGTGGGGGCTACACCTTC. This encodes CASSTEGGGYTF.

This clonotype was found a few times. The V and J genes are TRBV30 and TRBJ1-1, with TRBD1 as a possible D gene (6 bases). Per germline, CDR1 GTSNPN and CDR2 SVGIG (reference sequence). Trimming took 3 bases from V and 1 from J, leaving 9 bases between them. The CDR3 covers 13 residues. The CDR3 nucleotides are TGTGCCTGGAGGGGACACCCGAACACTGAAGCTTTCTTT. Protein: CAWRGHPNTEAFF.